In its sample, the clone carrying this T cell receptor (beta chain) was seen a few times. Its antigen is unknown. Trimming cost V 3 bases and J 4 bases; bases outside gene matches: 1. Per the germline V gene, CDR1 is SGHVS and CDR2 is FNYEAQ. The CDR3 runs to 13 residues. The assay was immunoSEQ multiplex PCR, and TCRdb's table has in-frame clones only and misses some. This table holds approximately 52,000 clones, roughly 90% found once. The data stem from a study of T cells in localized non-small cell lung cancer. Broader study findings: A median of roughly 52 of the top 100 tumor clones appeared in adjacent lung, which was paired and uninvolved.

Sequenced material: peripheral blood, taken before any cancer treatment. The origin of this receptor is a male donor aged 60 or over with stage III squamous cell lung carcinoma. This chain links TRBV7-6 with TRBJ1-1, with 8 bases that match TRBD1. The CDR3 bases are TGTGCCAGCAGCTTGGGACAGGCCACTGAAGCTTTCTTT. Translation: CASSLGQATEAFF.